These T cell receptor beta chains were read from a single sample in a study of T cell responses to AZD1222 COVID-19 vaccine. Generated by immunoSEQ multiplex PCR, the TCRdb table keeps only in-frame clones and is missing some. The table lists approximately 160,000 clones, roughly 87% of them singletons. Source: peripheral blood, taken on day 0 of AZD1222 vaccination. Receptors originate from an adult in good health. The CDR3 runs from the conserved cysteine through the conserved F or W. The order of the fields is V gene, D gene, J gene, CDR3 length, clone size, CDR3 protein, CDR3 DNA. D genes are given only for firm matches. Not every row has a clone size; where given, it reads once, few, many or a size class.

V gene: TRBV6-5
D gene: -
J gene: TRBJ1-2
CDR3 length: 13
clone size: -
CDR3 protein: CASSYSSGEGYTF
CDR3 DNA: TGTGCCAGCAGTTACTCGTCAGGGGAGGGCTACACCTTC

V gene: TRBV30
D gene: -
J gene: TRBJ1-1
CDR3 length: 16
clone size: few
CDR3 protein: CAWSGPGRVRGTEAFF
CDR3 DNA: TGTGCCTGGAGTGGGCCCGGACGCGTGAGGGGCACTGAAGCTTTCTTT

V gene: TRBV6-5
D gene: -
J gene: TRBJ1-5
CDR3 length: 14
clone size: -
CDR3 protein: CASRWGNSNQPQHF
CDR3 DNA: TGTGCCAGCAGATGGGGGAATAGCAATCAGCCCCAGCATTTT

V gene: TRBV19
D gene: TRBD1
J gene: TRBJ1-6
CDR3 length: 15
clone size: -
CDR3 protein: CASSSGTGYNSPLHF
CDR3 DNA: TGTGCCAGTAGTTCCGGGACAGGGTACAATTCACCCCTCCACTTT

V gene: TRBV19
D gene: -
J gene: TRBJ1-4
CDR3 length: 12
clone size: -
CDR3 protein: CASKIRTGKLFF
CDR3 DNA: TGTGCCAGTAAAATCCGAACGGGAAAACTGTTTTTT

V gene: TRBV9
D gene: -
J gene: TRBJ2-3
CDR3 length: 14
clone size: -
CDR3 protein: CASSPRQGTDTQYF
CDR3 DNA: TGTGCCAGCAGCCCTCGTCAGGGGACAGATACGCAGTATTTT

V gene: TRBV9
D gene: -
J gene: TRBJ1-6
CDR3 length: 15
clone size: few
CDR3 protein: CASSVDQGSSSPLHF
CDR3 DNA: TGTGCCAGCAGCGTAGATCAGGGCTCAAGTTCACCCCTCCACTTT

V gene: TRBV19
D gene: -
J gene: TRBJ2-2
CDR3 length: 15
clone size: -
CDR3 protein: CASSSDRRQVNGLFF
CDR3 DNA: TGTGCCAGTAGTAGTGACAGGCGACAGGTGAACGGGCTGTTTTTT

V gene: TRBV19
D gene: TRBD2
J gene: TRBJ2-1
CDR3 length: 16
clone size: -
CDR3 protein: CASSISGLAGGPGQFF
CDR3 DNA: TGTGCCAGTAGTATATCGGGACTAGCGGGAGGGCCGGGGCAGTTCTTC

V gene: TRBV6-5
D gene: TRBD1
J gene: TRBJ2-7
CDR3 length: 12
clone size: -
CDR3 protein: CASRRDSYEQYF
CDR3 DNA: TGTGCCAGCAGGAGGGACAGCTACGAGCAGTACTTC

V gene: TRBV6-1
D gene: -
J gene: TRBJ1-3
CDR3 length: 14
clone size: few
CDR3 protein: CASSEDRTQSTIYF
CDR3 DNA: TGTGCCAGCAGTGAGGACAGAACGCAAAGCACCATATATTTT

V gene: TRBV7-2
D gene: TRBD2
J gene: TRBJ2-3
CDR3 length: 18
clone size: -
CDR3 protein: CASSPTGTSGDSTDTQYF
CDR3 DNA: TGTGCCAGCAGCCCTACCGGGACTAGCGGGGACAGCACAGATACGCAGTATTTT

V gene: TRBV4-1
D gene: -
J gene: TRBJ2-7
CDR3 length: 14
clone size: -
CDR3 protein: CASSQATQSYEQYF
CDR3 DNA: TGCGCCAGCAGCCAAGCTACCCAATCCTACGAGCAGTACTTC

V gene: TRBV2
D gene: -
J gene: TRBJ1-6
CDR3 length: 14
clone size: -
CDR3 protein: CASSGDAGASPLHF
CDR3 DNA: TGTGCCAGCAGTGGGGACGCAGGGGCTTCACCCCTCCACTTT

V gene: TRBV5-1
D gene: -
J gene: TRBJ2-1
CDR3 length: 16
clone size: -
CDR3 protein: CASSLTVGSSYNEQFF
CDR3 DNA: TGCGCCAGCAGCTTGACCGTTGGGAGCTCCTACAATGAGCAGTTCTTC

V gene: TRBV4-1
D gene: -
J gene: TRBJ1-2
CDR3 length: 14
clone size: few
CDR3 protein: CASSQAGTSYGYTF
CDR3 DNA: TGCGCCAGCAGCCAAGCCGGGACAAGCTATGGCTACACCTTC

V gene: TRBV4-1
D gene: TRBD2
J gene: TRBJ2-1
CDR3 length: 17
clone size: -
CDR3 protein: CASSQDRRSSGYNEQFF
CDR3 DNA: TGCGCCAGCAGCCAAGATAGGAGGTCTAGCGGATACAATGAGCAGTTCTTC

V gene: TRBV2
D gene: -
J gene: TRBJ1-2
CDR3 length: 14
clone size: -
CDR3 protein: CASSDRGGAYGYTF
CDR3 DNA: TGTGCCAGCAGTGACCGGGGGGGCGCCTATGGCTACACCTTC

V gene: TRBV9
D gene: TRBD1
J gene: TRBJ2-2
CDR3 length: 15
clone size: -
CDR3 protein: CASSVEPGGTGELFF
CDR3 DNA: TGTGCCAGCAGCGTAGAGCCAGGGGGTACCGGGGAGCTGTTTTTT

V gene: TRBV5-1
D gene: -
J gene: TRBJ2-1
CDR3 length: 14
clone size: -
CDR3 protein: CASSSPHLAGEQFF
CDR3 DNA: TGCGCCAGCAGCTCCCCTCACTTGGCAGGGGAGCAGTTCTTC

V gene: TRBV5-1
D gene: TRBD2
J gene: TRBJ2-1
CDR3 length: 16
clone size: -
CDR3 protein: CASSSLSGYTYNEQFF
CDR3 DNA: TGCGCCAGCAGCTCACTTAGCGGGTACACCTACAATGAGCAGTTCTTC

V gene: TRBV4-1
D gene: TRBD1
J gene: TRBJ2-3
CDR3 length: 17
clone size: few
CDR3 protein: CASSQRTGQGGADTQYF
CDR3 DNA: TGCGCCAGCAGCCAACGCACGGGACAGGGAGGCGCAGATACGCAGTATTTT

V gene: TRBV19
D gene: TRBD2
J gene: TRBJ2-7
CDR3 length: 14
clone size: -
CDR3 protein: CASSKREGLYEQYF
CDR3 DNA: TGTGCCAGTAGTAAGCGGGAGGGCCTTTACGAGCAGTACTTC